The 25 T cell receptor beta chains below come from one sample, sequenced in a study of long-term antiretroviral therapy in people with HIV. The libraries were made with immunoSEQ v3.0 at survey level. The method was immunoSEQ multiplex PCR; TCRdb's version includes in-frame clones alone and lacks a portion of them. The sample lists tens of thousands of clones, roughly 87% seen once, with under 6.5% in the top ten. This specimen was unsorted PBMCs, taken 1 year after starting antiretroviral therapy. These receptors originate from a man aged 18 to 29 with HIV.

The rearrangement uses TRBV7-3 and TRBJ2-1, with 10 positions matching TRBD2. The germline V gene encodes CDR1 SGHTA and CDR2 FQGTGA. This CDR3 has 21 amino acids. J gave up 5 bases and V 5 bases, and 24 bases lay outside the gene matches. CDR3 in amino acids: CASSRGNWSSGRLVPDNEQFF. CDR3 coding DNA: TGTGCCAGCAGCCGAGGGAACTGGTCTAGCGGGAGACTCGTCCCTGACAATGAGCAGTTCTTC.

The chain recombines TRBV15 with TRBJ1-5, with D perhaps matching TRBD1 (5 bases). Trimming removed 8 bases at V and 0 bases at J, with 29 bases between. The CDR3 is made up of 20 amino acids. The V gene's germline CDR1 is LNHNV and CDR2 YYDKDF (reference sequence). CDR3 sequence reads: CATAEHSTARLTYSNQPQHF. The CDR3 bases are TGTGCCACCGCCGAACACTCGACAGCCCGCCTGACTTATAGCAATCAGCCCCAGCATTTT.

The chain has TRBV27 and TRBJ2-7, with 8 bases matching TRBD1. J was trimmed by 1 base and V by 5 bases; bases with no gene match: 7. CDR3 length: 15 amino acids. Germline-derived CDR1 and CDR2 are MNHEY and SMNVEV (reference sequence). CDR3 loop: CASSLTTGASYEQYF. DNA for the CDR3: TGTGCCAGCAGTCTGACGACAGGGGCTTCCTACGAGCAGTACTTC.

The rearrangement uses TRBV5-6 and TRBJ2-3; TRBD2 agrees at 7 bases. J lost 4 bases, V lost 4 bases, and 6 bases had no gene match. CDR1 is SGHDT, CDR2 YYEEEE, per germline. This CDR3 contains 14 residues. The CDR3 reads CASSRDLAADTQYF. The CDR3 DNA follows: TGTGCCAGCAGCAGAGACCTAGCGGCAGATACGCAGTATTTT. The full variable domain, with the rest looked up from reference TRBV5-6 and TRBJ2-3, is DAGVTQSPTHLIKTRGQQVTLRCSPKSGHDTVSWYQQALGQGPQFIFQYYEEEERQRGNFPDRFSGHQFPNYSSELNVNALLLGDSALYLCASSRDLAADTQYFGPGTRLTVL.

V gene TRBV5-1 combines with J gene TRBJ2-1; D gene unclear. There are 11 residues in the CDR3. Trimming stripped 3 bases from V and 6 bases from J, with 4 bases between. Germline CDR1 and CDR2: SGHRS and YFSETQ. CDR3 loop: CASSSLNEQFF. The CDR3 DNA follows: TGCGCCAGCAGCTCACTCAATGAGCAGTTCTTC. Full variable domain (rest looked up from reference TRBV5-1 and TRBJ2-1): KAGVTQTPRYLIKTRGQQVTLSCSPISGHRSVSWYQQTPGQGLQFLFEYFSETQRNKGNFPGRFSGRQFSNSRSEMNVSTLELGDSALYLCASSSLNEQFFGPGTRLTVL.

The gene calls are TRBV19 and TRBJ2-7; D assignment may be TRBD1 or TRBD2 (6 bases each). Per germline, CDR1 LNHDA and CDR2 SQIVND (reference sequence). With 7 bases removed from V and 5 bases from J, the gap between germline ends came to 24 bases. The CDR3 extends over 16 amino acids. CDR3 in amino acids: CASTPLGGGGAHEQYF. CDR3 in DNA: TGTGCCAGTACCCCTCTCGGGGGCGGCGGAGCCCACGAGCAGTACTTC.

The gene calls are TRBV5-1 and TRBJ2-6; D unclear. CDR3 size: 18 residues. CDR1 and CDR2 from the germline V gene are SGHRS and YFSETQ. With 2 bases removed from V and 0 bases from J, the gap between germline ends came to 15 bases. In DNA form, the CDR3 reads TGCGCCAGCAGCTTCTCAGCGACTCCTAGCTCTGGGGCCAACGTCCTGACTTTC. As protein: CASSFSATPSSGANVLTF.

V gene TRBV12-5 combines with J gene TRBJ1-1, with 11 nucleotides matching TRBD1. CDR1 LGHNT and CDR2 FRNRAP come from the germline V gene. V lost 5 bases and J lost 3; bases outside the gene matches: 5. This CDR3 comprises 15 residues. The CDR3 sequence: CASGRDRGSHTEAFF. The CDR3 nucleotides read TGTGCTAGTGGTCGGGACAGGGGGAGTCACACTGAAGCTTTCTTT.

V gene TRBV7-6 combines with J gene TRBJ2-7; D not certain. Trimming left V 5 bases short and J 5 bases short, with 16 bases between. Germline V gene sequence: CDR1 SGHVS, CDR2 FNYEAQ. The CDR3 sequence is 14 residues long. CDR3 region: CASSPSGTGDEQYF. The CDR3 bases are TGTGCCAGCAGCCCTTCAGGTACTGGCGACGAGCAGTACTTC.

The V call is TRBV4-1, the J call TRBJ2-7; D not certain. The V end lost 0 bases, the J end lost 0 bases, and 12 bases lay between the germline ends. The CDR3 is made up of 16 amino acids. The germline CDR1 and CDR2 sequences are MGHRA and YSYEKL. The CDR3: CASSQDEGGSSYEQYF. CDR3 DNA: TGCGCCAGCAGCCAAGACGAAGGCGGAAGCTCCTACGAGCAGTACTTC.

DNA for the CDR3: TGTGCCAGCAGCTCCGACATCGGAGAGACTAACTATGGCTACACCTTC. It codes for CASSSDIGETNYGYTF. The J gene is TRBJ1-2, the V gene TRBV7-9; D is undetermined. CDR3 length: 16 residues. V lost 4 bases, J lost 0 bases, and 15 bases lay in between. Per germline, CDR1 SEHNR and CDR2 FQNEAQ (reference sequence).

V usage is TRBV27 and J usage is TRBJ1-2; tentatively, D is TRBD1 (5 bases). The CDR3 is made up of 13 amino acids. The V and J ends lost 2 bases and 7 bases respectively, with 11 bases between them. Germline V gives CDR1 MNHEY, CDR2 SMNVEV (reference sequence). The CDR3 DNA sequence: TGTGCCAGCAGTTTAACCAGGGCGAGTGGCTACACCTTC. It encodes CASSLTRASGYTF.

The table lists this clone with a count of one. V and J are TRBV19 and TRBJ2-3; a possible D gene is TRBD1 (6 bases). The CDR3 covers 14 residues. The germline CDR1 and CDR2 sequences are LNHDA and SQIVND (reference sequence). Trimming stripped 6 bases from V and 2 bases from J, with 12 bases between. CDR3 coding DNA: TGTGCCAGTAGAGGGACATACTACACAGATACGCAGTATTTT. As protein: CASRGTYYTDTQYF.

This clone was observed a few times. The rearrangement links TRBV7-9 to TRBJ1-1, with D hard to call. V was cut by 4 bases and J by 0 bases, with 6 bases left in between. The CDR3 is 13 residues long. Germline V lookup: CDR1 SEHNR, CDR2 FQNEAQ (reference sequence). CDR3 sequence: CASSSEVNTEAFF. In DNA, the CDR3 is TGTGCCAGCAGCTCCGAGGTGAACACTGAAGCTTTCTTT.

The chain employs TRBV5-6 and TRBJ1-2, with TRBD1 identical over 7 bases. The CDR3 runs 17 residues. The V segment lost 2 bases and the J segment 0 bases; nucleotides outside the gene matches: 10. The germline CDR1 and CDR2 sequences are SGHDT and YYEEEE. Here the CDR3 DNA reads TGTGCCAGCAGCTTCCCTTCGGACAGGTTAACTAACTATGGCTACACCTTC. The encoded protein is CASSFPSDRLTNYGYTF.

The CDR3 DNA sequence: TGTGCCAGCAGCGGCCGCCCAGGGGGGACCTACGAGCAGTACTTC. Translated, it gives CASSGRPGGTYEQYF. V and J are TRBV5-4 and TRBJ2-7; possible D gene TRBD1, 7 bases. This CDR3 contains 15 residues. V lost 4 bases and J lost 2, with 16 bases in between. CDR1 is SGHNT and CDR2 is YYREEE in the germline V gene (reference sequence).

This clone was recorded only once. The rearrangement uses TRBV7-2 and TRBJ1-2; D remains unclear. The CDR3 has 14 residues. Germline-derived CDR1 and CDR2 are SGHTA and FQGNSA. With 1 base removed from V and 2 bases from J, the gap between germline ends came to 8 bases. The CDR3 DNA follows: TGTGCCAGCAGCTTAGACAGAAAAAACTATGGCTACACCTTC. Protein: CASSLDRKNYGYTF.

The V gene is TRBV7-6, the J gene TRBJ2-1; 8 bases fit TRBD2. CDR1 is SGHVS and CDR2 is FNYEAQ in the germline V gene. The CDR3 covers 15 residues. After removal of 6 bases from V and 5 bases from J, the junction contained 9 bases not matched to a gene. CDR3 protein: CASRLLADPDNEQFF. The CDR3 bases are TGTGCCAGCAGGTTACTAGCGGACCCCGACAATGAGCAGTTCTTC.

The chain recombines TRBV7-2 with TRBJ1-1, with 7 bases lining up with TRBD1. CDR1 and CDR2 from the germline V gene are SGHTA and FQGNSA. The CDR3 is 14 residues long. With V trimmed by 5 bases and J by 4 bases, 7 bases remained unmatched. As DNA, the CDR3 is TGTGCCAGCAGCCAAATACAGGGGCGCACTGAAGCTTTCTTT. It codes for CASSQIQGRTEAFF.

The chain uses TRBV10-3 and TRBJ2-7, with D unresolved. Trimming took 4 bases from V and 0 from J, leaving 13 bases between them. The CDR3 is made up of 15 amino acids. Germline V gene data show CDR1 as ENHRY and CDR2 as SYGVKD. CDR3 sequence (DNA): TGTGCCATCAGTGGGACCGCGTCTAGCTCCTACGAGCAGTACTTC. This codes for CAISGTASSSYEQYF.

J is TRBJ1-3 and V is TRBV7-9; tentatively, D is TRBD1 (5 bases). Germline V gene lookup returns CDR1 SEHNR and CDR2 FQNEAQ (reference sequence). Trimming took 2 bases from V and 3 from J, leaving 17 bases between them. The CDR3 extends over 17 amino acids. The CDR3 DNA sequence: TGTGCCAGCAGCTTAAGACAGACGGAACTTGTTGGAAACACCATATATTTT. As protein: CASSLRQTELVGNTIYF.

V usage is TRBV5-4 and J usage is TRBJ2-7; weak D call: TRBD1 (5 bases). Germline CDR1 SGHNT, CDR2 YYREEE (reference sequence). The CDR3 contains 15 residues. Between the trimmed V and J ends, which lost 3 bases and 2 bases, there was a span of 15 bases. CDR3 sequence reads: CASSSGERGPYEQYF. In DNA, the CDR3 is TGTGCCAGCAGCTCTGGGGAAAGGGGCCCCTACGAGCAGTACTTC. Using reference TRBV5-4 and TRBJ2-7 for the parts outside the CDR3, the full variable domain is ETGVTQSPTHLIKTRGQQVTLRCSSQSGHNTVSWYQQALGQGPQFIFQYYREEENGRGNFPPRFSGLQFPNYSSELNVNALELDDSALYLCASSSGERGPYEQYFGPGTRLTVT.

V is TRBV27 and J is TRBJ2-3, with 9 bases that match TRBD2. From germline, CDR1 is MNHEY and CDR2 SMNVEV (reference sequence). The ends lost 8 bases at V and 5 bases at J; junction bases unmatched: 17. CDR3 length: 17 amino acids. The CDR3 is CASRPEIIAGARDTQYF. In DNA form, the CDR3 reads TGTGCCAGCCGCCCGGAAATTATAGCGGGAGCTAGAGATACGCAGTATTTT.

J is TRBJ1-2 and V is TRBV19; no clear D. The CDR3 runs to 12 residues. V was pared by 3 bases and J by 8 bases, with 10 bases between. Germline V CDR1 and CDR2: LNHDA, SQIVND (reference sequence). The CDR3 sequence: CASSINQGGYTF. The CDR3 DNA reads as TGTGCCAGTAGTATTAATCAAGGCGGCTACACCTTC.

The V gene is TRBV5-8, the J gene TRBJ1-6; D ambiguous. Trimming removed 4 bases from V and 7 bases from J, with 18 bases in between. Germline V gene data show CDR1 as SGHTS and CDR2 as YDEGEE. The CDR3 consists of 16 residues. The CDR3 region has the DNA TGTGCCAGCAGCGAGACCCTTTCAGTGAGGAATTCACCCCTCCACTTT. Translation: CASSETLSVRNSPLHF.